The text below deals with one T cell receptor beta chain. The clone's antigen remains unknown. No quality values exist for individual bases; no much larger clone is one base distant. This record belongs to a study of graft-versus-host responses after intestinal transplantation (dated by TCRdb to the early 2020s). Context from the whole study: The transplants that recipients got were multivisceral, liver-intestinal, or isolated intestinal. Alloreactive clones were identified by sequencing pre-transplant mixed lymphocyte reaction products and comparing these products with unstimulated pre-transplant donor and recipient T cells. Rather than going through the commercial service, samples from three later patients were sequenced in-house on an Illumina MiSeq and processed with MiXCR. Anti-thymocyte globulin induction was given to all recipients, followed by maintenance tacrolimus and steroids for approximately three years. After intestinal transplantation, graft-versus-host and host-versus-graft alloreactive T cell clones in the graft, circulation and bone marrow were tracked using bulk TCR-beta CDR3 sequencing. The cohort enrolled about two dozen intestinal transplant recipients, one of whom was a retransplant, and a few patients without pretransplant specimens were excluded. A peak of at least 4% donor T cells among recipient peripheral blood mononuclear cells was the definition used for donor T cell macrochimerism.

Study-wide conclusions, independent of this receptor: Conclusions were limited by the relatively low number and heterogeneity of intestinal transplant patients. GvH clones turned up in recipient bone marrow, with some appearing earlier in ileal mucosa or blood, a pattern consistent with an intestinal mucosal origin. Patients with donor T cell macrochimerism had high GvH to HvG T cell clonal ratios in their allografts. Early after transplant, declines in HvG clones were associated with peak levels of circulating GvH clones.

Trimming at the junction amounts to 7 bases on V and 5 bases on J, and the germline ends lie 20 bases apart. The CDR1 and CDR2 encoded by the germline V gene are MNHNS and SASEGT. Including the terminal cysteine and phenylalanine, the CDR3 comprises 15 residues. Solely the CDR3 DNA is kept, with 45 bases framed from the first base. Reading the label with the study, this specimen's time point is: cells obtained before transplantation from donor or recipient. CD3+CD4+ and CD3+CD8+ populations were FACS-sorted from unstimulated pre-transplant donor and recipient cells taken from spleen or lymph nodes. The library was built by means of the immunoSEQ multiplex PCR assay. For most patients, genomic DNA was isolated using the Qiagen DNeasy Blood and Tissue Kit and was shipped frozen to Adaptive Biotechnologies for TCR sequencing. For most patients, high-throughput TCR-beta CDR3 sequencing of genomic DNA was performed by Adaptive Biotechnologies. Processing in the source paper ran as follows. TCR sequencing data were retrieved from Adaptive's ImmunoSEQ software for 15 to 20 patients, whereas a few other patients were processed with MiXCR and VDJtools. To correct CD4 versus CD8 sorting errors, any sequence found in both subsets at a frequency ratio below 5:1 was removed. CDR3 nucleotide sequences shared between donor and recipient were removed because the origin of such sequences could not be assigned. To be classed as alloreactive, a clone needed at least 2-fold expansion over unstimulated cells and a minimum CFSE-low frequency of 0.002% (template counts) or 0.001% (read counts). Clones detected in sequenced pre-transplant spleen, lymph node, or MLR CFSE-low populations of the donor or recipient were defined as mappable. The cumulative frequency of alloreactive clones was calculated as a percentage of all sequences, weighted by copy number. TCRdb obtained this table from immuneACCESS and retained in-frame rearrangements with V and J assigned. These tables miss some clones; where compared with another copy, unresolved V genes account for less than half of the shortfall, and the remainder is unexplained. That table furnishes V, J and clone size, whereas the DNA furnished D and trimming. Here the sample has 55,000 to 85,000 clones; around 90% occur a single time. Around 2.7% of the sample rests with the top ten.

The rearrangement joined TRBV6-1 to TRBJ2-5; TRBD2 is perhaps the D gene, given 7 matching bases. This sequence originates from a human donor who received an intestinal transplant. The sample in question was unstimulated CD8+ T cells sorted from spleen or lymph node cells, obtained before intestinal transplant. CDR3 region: CASKGVGGIQETQYF. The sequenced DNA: TGTGCCAGCAAGGGGGTCGGGGGGATTCAGGAGACCCAGTACTTC.